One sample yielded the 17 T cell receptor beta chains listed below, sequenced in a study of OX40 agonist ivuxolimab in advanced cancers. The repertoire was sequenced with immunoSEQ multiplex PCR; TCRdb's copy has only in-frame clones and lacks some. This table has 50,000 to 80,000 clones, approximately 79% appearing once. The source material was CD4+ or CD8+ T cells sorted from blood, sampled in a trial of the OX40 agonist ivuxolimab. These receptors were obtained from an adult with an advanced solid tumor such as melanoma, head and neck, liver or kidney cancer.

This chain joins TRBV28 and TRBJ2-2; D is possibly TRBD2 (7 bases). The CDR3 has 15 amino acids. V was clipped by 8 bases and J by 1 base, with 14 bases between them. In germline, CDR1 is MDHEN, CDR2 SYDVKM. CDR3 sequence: CASQGGDGNTGELFF. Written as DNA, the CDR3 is TGTGCCAGCCAAGGGGGGGACGGGAACACCGGGGAGCTGTTTTTT.

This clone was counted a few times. The DNA for the CDR3 is TGTGCCAGTAGTCGGACAGGGGGCGCGATAGTTCCCTACGAGCAGTACTTC. This codes for CASSRTGGAIVPYEQYF. This chain uses TRBV19 with TRBJ2-7; TRBD1 matches 11 bases. J was trimmed by 2 bases and V by 5 bases; bases with no gene match: 11. Germline CDR1 reads LNHDA; CDR2 reads SQIVND (reference sequence). The CDR3 is 17 residues long.

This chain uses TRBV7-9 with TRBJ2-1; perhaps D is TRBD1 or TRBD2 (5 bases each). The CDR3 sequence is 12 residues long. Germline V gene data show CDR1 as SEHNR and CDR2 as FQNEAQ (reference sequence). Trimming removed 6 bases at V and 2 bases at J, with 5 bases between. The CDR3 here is CASRGAYNEQFF. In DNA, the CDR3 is TGTGCCAGCAGGGGGGCCTACAATGAGCAGTTCTTC.

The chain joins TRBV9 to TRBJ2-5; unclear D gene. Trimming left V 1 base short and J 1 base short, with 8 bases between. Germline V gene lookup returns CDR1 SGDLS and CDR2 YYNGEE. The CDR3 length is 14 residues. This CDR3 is CASSVIPSQETQYF. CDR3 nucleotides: TGTGCCAGCAGCGTAATTCCGTCCCAAGAGACCCAGTACTTC.

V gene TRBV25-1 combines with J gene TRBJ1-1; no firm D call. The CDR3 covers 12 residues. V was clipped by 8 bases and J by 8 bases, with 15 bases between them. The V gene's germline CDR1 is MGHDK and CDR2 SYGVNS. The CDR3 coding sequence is TGTGCCAGCCGAGGTCTTATGGAAGAAGCTTTCTTT. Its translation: CASRGLMEEAFF.

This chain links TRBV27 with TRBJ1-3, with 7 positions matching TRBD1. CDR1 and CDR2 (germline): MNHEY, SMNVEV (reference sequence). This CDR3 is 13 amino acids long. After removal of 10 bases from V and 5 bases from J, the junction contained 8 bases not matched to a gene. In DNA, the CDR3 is TGTGCCACCCTAGACAGGGATAGAAACACCATATATTTT. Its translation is CATLDRDRNTIYF.

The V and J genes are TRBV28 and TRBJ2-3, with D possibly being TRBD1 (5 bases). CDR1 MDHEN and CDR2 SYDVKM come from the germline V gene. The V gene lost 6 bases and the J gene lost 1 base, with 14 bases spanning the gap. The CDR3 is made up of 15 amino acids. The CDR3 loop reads CASRPAAQGTDTQYF. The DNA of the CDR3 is TGTGCCAGCAGACCCGCCGCACAGGGCACAGATACGCAGTATTTT.

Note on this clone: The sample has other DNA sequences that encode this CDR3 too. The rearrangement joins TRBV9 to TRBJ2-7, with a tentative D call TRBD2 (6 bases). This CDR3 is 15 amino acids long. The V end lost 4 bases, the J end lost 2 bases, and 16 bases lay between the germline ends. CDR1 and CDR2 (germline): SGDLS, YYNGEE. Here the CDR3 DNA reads TGTGCCAGCAGCTTATACCCGGGACTCACCTACGAGCAGTACTTC. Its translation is CASSLYPGLTYEQYF.

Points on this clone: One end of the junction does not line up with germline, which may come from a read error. DNA of the CDR3: TGTGCCAGCGCCGGGGGCCCCTCCTCCGAGCAGTACTTC. Encoded protein: CASAGGPSSEQYF. The chain joins TRBV6-1 to TRBJ2-7; D is perhaps TRBD1 or TRBD2 (6 bases each). Per germline, CDR1 MNHNS and CDR2 SASEGT. This CDR3 contains 13 residues.

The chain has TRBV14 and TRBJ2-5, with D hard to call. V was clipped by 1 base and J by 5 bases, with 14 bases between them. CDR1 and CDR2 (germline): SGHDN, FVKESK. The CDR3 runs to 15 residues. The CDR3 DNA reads TGTGCCAGCAGCCAAGGATTTTGGGGTCGGGAGACCCAGTACTTC. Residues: CASSQGFWGRETQYF.

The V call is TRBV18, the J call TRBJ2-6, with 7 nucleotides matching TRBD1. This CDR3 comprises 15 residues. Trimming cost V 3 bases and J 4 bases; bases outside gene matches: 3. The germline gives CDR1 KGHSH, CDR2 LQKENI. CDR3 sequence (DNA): TGTGCCAGCTCACCGACAGGGTTAGGGGCCAACGTCCTGACTTTC. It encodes CASSPTGLGANVLTF.

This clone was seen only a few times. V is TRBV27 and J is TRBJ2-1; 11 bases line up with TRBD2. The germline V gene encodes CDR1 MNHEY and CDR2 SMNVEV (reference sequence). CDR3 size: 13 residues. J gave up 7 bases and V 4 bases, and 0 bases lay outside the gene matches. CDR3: CASSWTSGNEQFF. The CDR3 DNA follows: TGTGCCAGCAGTTGGACTAGCGGGAATGAGCAGTTCTTC.

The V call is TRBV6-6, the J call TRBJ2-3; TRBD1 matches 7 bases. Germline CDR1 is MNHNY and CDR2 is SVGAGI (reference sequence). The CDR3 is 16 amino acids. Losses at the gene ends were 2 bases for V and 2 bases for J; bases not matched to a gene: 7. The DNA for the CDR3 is TGTGCCAGCAGTTACCCCCAGGGGGACGACACAGATACGCAGTATTTT. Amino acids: CASSYPQGDDTDTQYF.

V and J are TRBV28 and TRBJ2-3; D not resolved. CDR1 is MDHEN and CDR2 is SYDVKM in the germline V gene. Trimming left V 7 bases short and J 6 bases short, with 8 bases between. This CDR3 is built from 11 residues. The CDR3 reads CASKDQDTQYF. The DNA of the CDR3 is TGTGCCAGCAAAGATCAGGATACGCAGTATTTT.

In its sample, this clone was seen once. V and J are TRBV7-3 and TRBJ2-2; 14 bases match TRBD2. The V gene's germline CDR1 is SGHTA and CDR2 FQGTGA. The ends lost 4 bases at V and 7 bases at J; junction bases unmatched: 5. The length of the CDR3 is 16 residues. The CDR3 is CASSWGLAGEGGELFF. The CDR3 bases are TGTGCCAGCAGCTGGGGACTAGCGGGAGAAGGCGGGGAGCTGTTTTTT.

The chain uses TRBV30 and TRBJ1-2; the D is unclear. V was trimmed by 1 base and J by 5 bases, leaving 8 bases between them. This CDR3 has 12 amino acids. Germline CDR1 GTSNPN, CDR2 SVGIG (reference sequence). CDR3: CAWSGSGYGYTF. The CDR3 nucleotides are TGTGCCTGGAGTGGATCCGGATATGGCTACACCTTC. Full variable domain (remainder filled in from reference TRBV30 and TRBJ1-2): SQTIHQWPATLVQPVGSPLSLECTVEGTSNPNLYWYRQAAGRGLQLLFYSVGIGQISSEVPQNLSASRPQDRQFILSSKKLLLSDSGFYLCAWSGSGYGYTFGSGTRLTVV.

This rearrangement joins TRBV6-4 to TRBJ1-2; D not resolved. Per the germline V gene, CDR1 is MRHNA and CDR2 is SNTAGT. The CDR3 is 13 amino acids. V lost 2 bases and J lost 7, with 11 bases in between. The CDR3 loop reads CASSDPGSGGYTF. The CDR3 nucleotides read TGTGCCAGCAGTGACCCCGGATCGGGTGGCTACACCTTC.